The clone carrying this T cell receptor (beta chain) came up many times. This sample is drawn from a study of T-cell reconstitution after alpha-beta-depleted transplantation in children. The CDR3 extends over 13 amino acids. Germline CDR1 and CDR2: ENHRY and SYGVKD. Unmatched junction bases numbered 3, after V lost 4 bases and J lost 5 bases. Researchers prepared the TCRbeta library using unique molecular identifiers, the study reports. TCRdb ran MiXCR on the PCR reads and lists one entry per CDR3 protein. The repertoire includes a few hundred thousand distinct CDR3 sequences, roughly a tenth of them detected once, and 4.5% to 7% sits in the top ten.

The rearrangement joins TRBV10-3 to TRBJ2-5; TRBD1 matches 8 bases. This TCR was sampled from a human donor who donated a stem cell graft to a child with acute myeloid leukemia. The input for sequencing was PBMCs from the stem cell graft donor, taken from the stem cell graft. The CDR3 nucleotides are TGTGCCATCAGTGGGACAGGGTATGAGACCCAGTACTTC. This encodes CAISGTGYETQYF.